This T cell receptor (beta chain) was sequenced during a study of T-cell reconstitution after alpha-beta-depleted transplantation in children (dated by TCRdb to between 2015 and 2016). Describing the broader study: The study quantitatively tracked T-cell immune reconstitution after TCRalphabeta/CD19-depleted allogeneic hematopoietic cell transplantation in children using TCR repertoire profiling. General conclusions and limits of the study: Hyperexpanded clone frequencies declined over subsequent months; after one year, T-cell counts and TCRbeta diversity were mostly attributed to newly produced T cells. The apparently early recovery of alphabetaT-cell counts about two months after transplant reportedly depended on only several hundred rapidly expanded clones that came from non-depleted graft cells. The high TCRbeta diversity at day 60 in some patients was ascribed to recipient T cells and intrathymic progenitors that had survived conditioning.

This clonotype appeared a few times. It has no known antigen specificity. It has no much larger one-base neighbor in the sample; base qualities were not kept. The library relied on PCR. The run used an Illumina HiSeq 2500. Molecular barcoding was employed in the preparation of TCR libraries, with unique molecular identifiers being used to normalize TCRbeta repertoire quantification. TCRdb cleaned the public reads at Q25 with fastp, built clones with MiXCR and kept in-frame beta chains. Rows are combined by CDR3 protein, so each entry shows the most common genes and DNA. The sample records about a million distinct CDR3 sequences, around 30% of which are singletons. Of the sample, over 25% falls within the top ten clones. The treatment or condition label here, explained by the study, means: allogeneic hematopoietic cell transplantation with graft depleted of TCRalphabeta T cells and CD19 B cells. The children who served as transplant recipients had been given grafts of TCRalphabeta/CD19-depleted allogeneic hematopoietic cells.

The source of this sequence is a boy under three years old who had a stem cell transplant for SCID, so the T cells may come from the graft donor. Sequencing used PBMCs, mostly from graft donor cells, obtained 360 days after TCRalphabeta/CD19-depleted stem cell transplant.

The CDR3: CSASRDRQNYEQYF. The DNA sequence is as follows: TGCAGTGCTAGTAGGGACAGGCAGAACTACGAGCAGTACTTC. The V and J genes are TRBV20-1 and TRBJ2-7, and TRBD1 aligns with 8 junction nucleotides. CDR1 and CDR2 were assigned from the germline V gene (reference sequence) as DFQATT and SNEGSKA. Germline trimming: 3 bases from V, 3 bases from J; junction bases outside gene matches: 7. CDR3 length: 14 amino acids, cysteine to phenylalanine. The sequence is cut down to CDR3 DNA, 42 bases in frame from base 1.